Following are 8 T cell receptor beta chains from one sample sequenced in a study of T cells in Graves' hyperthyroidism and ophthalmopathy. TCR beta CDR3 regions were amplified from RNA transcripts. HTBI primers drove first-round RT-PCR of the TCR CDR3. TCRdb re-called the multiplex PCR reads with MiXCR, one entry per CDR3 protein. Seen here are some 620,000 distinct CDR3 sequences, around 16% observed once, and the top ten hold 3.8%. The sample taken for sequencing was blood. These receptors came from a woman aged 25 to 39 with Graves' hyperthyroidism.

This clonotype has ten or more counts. CDR3 coding DNA: TGTGCCAGCAGCGTAAGAACAGGGGGAGGCTATGGCTACACCTTC. It is translated as CASSVRTGGGYGYTF. This chain links TRBV12-3 or TRBV12-4 with TRBJ1-2; TRBD1 aligns across 8 bases. The V segment lost 6 bases and the J segment 4 bases; nucleotides outside the gene matches: 10. The CDR3 totals 15 residues.

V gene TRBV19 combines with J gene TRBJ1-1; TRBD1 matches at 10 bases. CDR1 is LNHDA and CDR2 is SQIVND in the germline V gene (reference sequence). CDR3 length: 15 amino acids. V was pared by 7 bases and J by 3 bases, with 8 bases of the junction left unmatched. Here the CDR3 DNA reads TGTGCCAGTAACCCCCGGGACAGGGGACACACTGAAGCTTTCTTT. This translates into CASNPRDRGHTEAFF. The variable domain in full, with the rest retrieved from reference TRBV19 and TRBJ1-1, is DGGITQSPKYLFRKEGQNVTLSCEQNLNHDAMYWYRQDPGQGLRLIYYSQIVNDFQKGDIAEGYSVSREKKESFPLTVTSAQKNPTAFYLCASNPRDRGHTEAFFGQGTRLTVV.

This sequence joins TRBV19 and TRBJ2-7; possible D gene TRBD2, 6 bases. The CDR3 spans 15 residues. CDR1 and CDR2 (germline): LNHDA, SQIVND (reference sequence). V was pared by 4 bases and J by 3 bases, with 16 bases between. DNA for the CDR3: TGTGCCAGTAGTACGGGCCAGGGAGGTTACTACGAGCAGTACTTC. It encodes CASSTGQGGYYEQYF.

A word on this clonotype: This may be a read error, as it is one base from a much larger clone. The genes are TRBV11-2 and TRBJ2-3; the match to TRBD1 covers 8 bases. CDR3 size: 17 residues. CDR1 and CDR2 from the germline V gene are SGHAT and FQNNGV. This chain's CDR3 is CASSLSFGTGLTDTEYF. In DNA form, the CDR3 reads TGTGCCAGCAGCTTAAGCTTTGGGACAGGTCTCACAGATACGGAGTATTTT.

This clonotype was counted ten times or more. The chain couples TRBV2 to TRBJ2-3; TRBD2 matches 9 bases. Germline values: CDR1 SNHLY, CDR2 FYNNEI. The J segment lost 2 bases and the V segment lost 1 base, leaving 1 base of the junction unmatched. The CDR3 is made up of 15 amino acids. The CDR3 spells CASSEVAGVTDTQYF. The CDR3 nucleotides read TGTGCCAGCAGTGAAGTAGCGGGAGTCACAGATACGCAGTATTTT.

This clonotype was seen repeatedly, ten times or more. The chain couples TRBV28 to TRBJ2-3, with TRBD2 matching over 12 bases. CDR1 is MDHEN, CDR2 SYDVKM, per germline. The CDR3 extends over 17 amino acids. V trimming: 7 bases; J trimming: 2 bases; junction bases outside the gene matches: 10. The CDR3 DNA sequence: TGTGCCAGCACTGATATCGGACTAGCGGGGTTCACAGATACGCAGTATTTT. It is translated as CASTDIGLAGFTDTQYF.

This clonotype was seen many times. CDR3 nucleotides: TGTGCCAGCAGCTTAGCGCCTCCGGGACTAGCGGGATACGAGCAGTACTTC. Protein product: CASSLAPPGLAGYEQYF. J is TRBJ2-7 and V is TRBV7-2; 13 nucleotides agree with TRBD2. Germline lookup yields CDR1 SGHTA and CDR2 FQGNSA. J was trimmed by 4 bases and V by 0 bases; bases with no gene match: 6. The CDR3 extends over 17 amino acids.

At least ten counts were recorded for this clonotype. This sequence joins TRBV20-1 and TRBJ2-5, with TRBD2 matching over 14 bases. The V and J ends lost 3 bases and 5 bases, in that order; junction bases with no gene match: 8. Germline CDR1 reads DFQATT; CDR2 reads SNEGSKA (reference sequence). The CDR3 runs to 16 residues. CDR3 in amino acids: CSARSGLAGDLETQYF. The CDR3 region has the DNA TGCAGTGCTAGGTCGGGACTAGCGGGAGATTTGGAGACCCAGTACTTC.